What follows are 5 T cell receptor beta chains derived from one specimen sequenced in a study of blood T cell repertoires in COVID-19. Sequencing used immunoSEQ multiplex PCR; TCRdb keeps in-frame clones, though not all of them. The top ten hold about a sixth of the sample, which has about 130,000 clones, approximately 88% seen once. Input material: peripheral blood. These receptors were obtained from a woman of 80 years or more with acute or convalescent COVID-19.

This clone was seen a single time. The final CDR3 position lacks the conserved phenylalanine or tryptophan, pointing to a likely read error. No DNA is shown, since the ends of the CDR3 on it are uncertain; the CDR3 is the one TCRdb lists. The V and J genes are TRBV3-1 (or the pseudogene TRBV3-2) and TRBJ2-3; TRBD2, the table's D call, lacks a check against the DNA. The CDR3 contains 10 residues when both ends are counted. CDR1 LGHDT and CDR2 YNNKEL come from the germline V gene (reference sequence). CDR3: CASSQDQRYL.

The chain recombines TRBV18 with TRBJ2-2; D possibly corresponds to TRBD2 (5 bases). CDR3 length equals 14 residues. Germline V gives CDR1 KGHSH, CDR2 LQKENI. V was pared by 6 bases and J by 6 bases, with 14 bases between. The CDR3 protein is CASSWPGRAGELFF. The CDR3 DNA follows: TGTGCCAGCTCCTGGCCGGGAAGAGCCGGGGAGCTGTTTTTT.

The chain carries TRBV5-1 and TRBJ1-5; D is possibly TRBD1 (6 bases). In germline, CDR1 is SGHRS, CDR2 YFSETQ. Trimming cost V 5 bases and J 9 bases, with 21 bases left between them. CDR3 length equals 15 residues. CDR3 sequence reads: CASRLGHQGIAPQHF. CDR3 sequence (DNA): TGCGCCAGCAGACTGGGGCACCAGGGGATTGCGCCCCAGCATTTT.

V gene TRBV10-1 combines with J gene TRBJ2-5; 14 bases agree with TRBD2. This CDR3 has 17 amino acids. V shed 5 bases and J 1 base; nucleotides not matched to a gene: 6. CDR1 and CDR2 (germline): WNHNN, SYGVQD (reference sequence). The DNA for the CDR3 is TGCGCCAGCAGTAAAGGACTAGCGGGGGGAGTCCAAGAGACCCAGTACTTC. Its protein is CASSKGLAGGVQETQYF.

The CDR3 DNA reads as TGTGCCAGCAGCTTAGCTTATGACAGGGAAGGCTATGGCTACACCTTC. This encodes CASSLAYDREGYGYTF. The chain combines TRBV11-2 with TRBJ1-2, with 7 positions matching TRBD1. CDR3 size: 16 residues. The germline V gene encodes CDR1 SGHAT and CDR2 FQNNGV. The V segment lost 1 base and the J segment 4 bases; nucleotides outside the gene matches: 9.